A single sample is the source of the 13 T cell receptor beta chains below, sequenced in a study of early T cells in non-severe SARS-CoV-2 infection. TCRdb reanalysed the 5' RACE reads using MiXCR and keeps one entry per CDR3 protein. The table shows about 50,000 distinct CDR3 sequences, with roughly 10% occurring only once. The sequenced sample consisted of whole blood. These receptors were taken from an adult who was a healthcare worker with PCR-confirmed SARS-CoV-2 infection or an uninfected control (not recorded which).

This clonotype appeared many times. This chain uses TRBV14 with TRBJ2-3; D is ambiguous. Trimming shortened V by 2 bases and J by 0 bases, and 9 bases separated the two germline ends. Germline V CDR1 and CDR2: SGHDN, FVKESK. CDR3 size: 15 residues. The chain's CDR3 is CASSQLQTSTDTQYF. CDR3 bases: TGTGCCAGCAGCCAACTCCAGACTAGCACAGATACGCAGTATTTT.

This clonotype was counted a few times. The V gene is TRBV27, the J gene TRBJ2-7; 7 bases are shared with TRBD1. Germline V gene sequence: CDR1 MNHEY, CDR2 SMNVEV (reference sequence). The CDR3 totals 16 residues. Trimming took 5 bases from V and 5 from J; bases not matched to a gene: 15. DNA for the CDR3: TGTGCCAGCAGTCAACCAGCCCTAGGACAGGTCCACGAGCAGTACTTC. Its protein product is CASSQPALGQVHEQYF.

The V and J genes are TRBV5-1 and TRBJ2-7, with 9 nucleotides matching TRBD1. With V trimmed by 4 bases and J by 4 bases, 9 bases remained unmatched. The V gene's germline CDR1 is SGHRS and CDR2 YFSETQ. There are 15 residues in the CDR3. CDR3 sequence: CASSPRDRVLYEQYF. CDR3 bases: TGCGCCAGCAGCCCCCGGGACAGGGTCTTGTACGAGCAGTACTTC.

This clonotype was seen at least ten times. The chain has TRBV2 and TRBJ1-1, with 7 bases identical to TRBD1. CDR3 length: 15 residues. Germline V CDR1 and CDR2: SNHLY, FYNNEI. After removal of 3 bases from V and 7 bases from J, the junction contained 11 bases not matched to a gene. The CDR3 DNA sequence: TGTGCCAGCAGTGATGGAGGGACAGCAGAAATTGAAGCTTTCTTT. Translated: CASSDGGTAEIEAFF. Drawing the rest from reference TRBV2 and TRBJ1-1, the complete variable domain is EPEVTQTPSHQVTQMGQEVILRCVPISNHLYFYWYRQILGQKVEFLVSFYNNEISEKSEIFDDQFSVERPDGSNFTLKIRSTKLEDSAMYFCASSDGGTAEIEAFFGQGTRLTVV.

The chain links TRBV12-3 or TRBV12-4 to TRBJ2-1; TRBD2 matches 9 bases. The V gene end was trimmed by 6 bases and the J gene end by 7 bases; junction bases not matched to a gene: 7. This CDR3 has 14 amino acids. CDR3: CASSRLADRNEQFF. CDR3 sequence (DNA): TGTGCCAGCAGCCGACTAGCGGACCGGAATGAGCAGTTCTTC.

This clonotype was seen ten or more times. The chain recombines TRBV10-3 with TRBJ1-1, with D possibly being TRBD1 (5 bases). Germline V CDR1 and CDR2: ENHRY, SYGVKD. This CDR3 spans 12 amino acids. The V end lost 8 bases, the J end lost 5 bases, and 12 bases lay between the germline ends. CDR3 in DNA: TGTGCCATCGGGGCCGGAAGAACTGAAGCTTTCTTT. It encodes CAIGAGRTEAFF.

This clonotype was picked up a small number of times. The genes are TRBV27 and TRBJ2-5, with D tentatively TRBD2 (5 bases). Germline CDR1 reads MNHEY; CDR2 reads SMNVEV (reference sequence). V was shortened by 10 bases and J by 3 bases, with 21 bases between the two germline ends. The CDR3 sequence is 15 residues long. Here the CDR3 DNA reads TGTGCCAACCCTCCCCCTACGGGGTGGGAAGAGACCCAGTACTTC. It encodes CANPPPTGWEETQYF.

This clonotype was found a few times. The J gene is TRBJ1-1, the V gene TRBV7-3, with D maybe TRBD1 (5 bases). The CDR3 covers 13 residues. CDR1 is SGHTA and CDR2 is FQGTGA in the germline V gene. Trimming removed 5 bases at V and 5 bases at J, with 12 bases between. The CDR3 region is CASSNTWGTEAFF. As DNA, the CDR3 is TGTGCCAGCAGCAACACATGGGGGACTGAAGCTTTCTTT.

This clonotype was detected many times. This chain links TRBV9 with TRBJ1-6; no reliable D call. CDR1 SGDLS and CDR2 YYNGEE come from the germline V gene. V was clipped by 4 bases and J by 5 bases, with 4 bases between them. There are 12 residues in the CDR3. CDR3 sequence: CASSTDNSPLHF. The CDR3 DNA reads TGTGCCAGCAGCACAGATAATTCACCCCTCCACTTT.

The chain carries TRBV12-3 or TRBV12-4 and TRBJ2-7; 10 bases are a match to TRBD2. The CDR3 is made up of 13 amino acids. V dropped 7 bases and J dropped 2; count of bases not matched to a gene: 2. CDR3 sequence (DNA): TGTGCCAGCAACAGCGGGAGGGCCTACGAGCAGTACTTC. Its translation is CASNSGRAYEQYF.

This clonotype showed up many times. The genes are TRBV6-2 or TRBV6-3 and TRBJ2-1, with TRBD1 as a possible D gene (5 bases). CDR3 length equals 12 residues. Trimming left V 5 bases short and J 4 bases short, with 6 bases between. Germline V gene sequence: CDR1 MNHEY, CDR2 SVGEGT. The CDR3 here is CASSDSYNEQFF. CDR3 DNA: TGTGCCAGCAGTGACAGTTACAATGAGCAGTTCTTC.

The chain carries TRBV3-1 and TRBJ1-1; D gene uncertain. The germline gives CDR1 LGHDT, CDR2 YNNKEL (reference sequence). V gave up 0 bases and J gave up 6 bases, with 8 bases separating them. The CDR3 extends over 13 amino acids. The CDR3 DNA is TGTGCCAGCAGCCAAGAAATTGGAGCTGAAGCTTTCTTT. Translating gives CASSQEIGAEAFF.

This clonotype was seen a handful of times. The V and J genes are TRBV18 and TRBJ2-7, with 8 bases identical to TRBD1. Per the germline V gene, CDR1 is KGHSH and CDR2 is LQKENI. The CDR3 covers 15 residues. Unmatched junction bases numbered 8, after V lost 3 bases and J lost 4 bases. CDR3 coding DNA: TGTGCCAGCTCACCGGGGACAGGTCCGGCGTACGAGCAGTACTTC. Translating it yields CASSPGTGPAYEQYF.